The present T cell receptor (beta chain) was sequenced within a study of blood T cell repertoires in COVID-19. Looking at the study overall: Samples of COVID-19 (acute and convalescent) were obtained from the United States, Italy and Spain. From T cells, B-cell-depleted T cells, or PBMCs came the material, which was cDNA or gDNA.

This clone appeared once. Per germline, CDR1 MGHRA and CDR2 YSYEKL. Trimming cost V 1 base and J 7 bases; bases outside gene matches: 9. The CDR3 contains 15 residues. Original processing methods: Nucleated cell counts were estimated from reference gene primer amplification. The repertoire was sequenced with immunoSEQ multiplex PCR; TCRdb's copy has only in-frame clones and lacks some. V and J calls and clone size are those listed in that table; D and trimming were worked out from the DNA. This repertoire shows roughly 100,000 clones, 71% found once; its top ten account for approximately 0.9%. Sequenced material: peripheral blood. The receptor comes from a human donor with acute or convalescent COVID-19. The donor label of this sample is uncertain. The chain joins TRBV4-1 to TRBJ1-2; TRBD1 matches 7 bases. The CDR3 DNA sequence: TGCGCCAGCAGCCAAGGTATTACAGGGGTGCCTGGCTACACCTTC. It translates to CASSQGITGVPGYTF.